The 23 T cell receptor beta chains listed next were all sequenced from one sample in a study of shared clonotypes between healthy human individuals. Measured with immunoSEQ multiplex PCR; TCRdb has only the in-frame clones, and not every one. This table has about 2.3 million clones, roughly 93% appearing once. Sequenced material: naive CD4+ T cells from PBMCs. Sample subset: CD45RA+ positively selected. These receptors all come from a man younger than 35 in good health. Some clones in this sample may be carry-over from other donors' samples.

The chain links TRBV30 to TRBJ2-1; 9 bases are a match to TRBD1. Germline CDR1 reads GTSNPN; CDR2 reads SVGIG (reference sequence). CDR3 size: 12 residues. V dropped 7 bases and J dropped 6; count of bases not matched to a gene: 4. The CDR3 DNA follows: TGTGCCTATGGACAGGGGAGCAATGAGCAGTTCTTC. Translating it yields CAYGQGSNEQFF.

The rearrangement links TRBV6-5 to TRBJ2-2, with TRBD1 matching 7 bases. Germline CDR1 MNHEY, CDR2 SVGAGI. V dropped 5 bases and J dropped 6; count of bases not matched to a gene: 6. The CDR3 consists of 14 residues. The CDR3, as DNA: TGTGCCAGCAGTAAGACAGGGTCCGCCGGGGAGCTGTTTTTT. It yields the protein CASSKTGSAGELFF.

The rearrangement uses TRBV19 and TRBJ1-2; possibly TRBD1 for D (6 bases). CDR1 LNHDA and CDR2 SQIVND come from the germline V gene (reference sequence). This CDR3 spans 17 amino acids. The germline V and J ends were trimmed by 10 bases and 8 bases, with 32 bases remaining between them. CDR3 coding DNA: TGTGCCACAACCGCCCCGGGACGAGGGGATCGGGGGCAAGGCTACACCTTC. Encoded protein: CATTAPGRGDRGQGYTF.

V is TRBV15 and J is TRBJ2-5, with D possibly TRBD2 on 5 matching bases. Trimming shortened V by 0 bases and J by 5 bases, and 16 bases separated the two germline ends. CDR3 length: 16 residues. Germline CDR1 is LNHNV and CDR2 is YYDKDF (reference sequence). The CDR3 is CATSRDRESGGETQYF. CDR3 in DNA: TGTGCCACCAGCAGAGACCGGGAATCGGGTGGGGAGACCCAGTACTTC.

CDR3 protein: CASSLVGPQSYEQYF. CDR3 in DNA: TGTGCCAGCAGCTTAGTGGGGCCCCAGTCCTACGAGCAGTACTTC. V gene TRBV11-2 combines with J gene TRBJ2-7, with TRBD1 as a possible D gene (5 bases). The germline CDR1 and CDR2 sequences are SGHAT and FQNNGV. The CDR3 length is 15 residues. V lost 1 base, J lost 1 base, and 11 bases lay in between. Combining the CDR3 with reference TRBV11-2 and TRBJ2-7 gives the whole variable domain EAGVAQSPRYKIIEKRQSVAFWCNPISGHATLYWYQQILGQGPKLLIQFQNNGVVDDSQLPKDRFSAERLKGVDSTLKIQPAKLEDSAVYLCASSLVGPQSYEQYFGPGTRLTVT.

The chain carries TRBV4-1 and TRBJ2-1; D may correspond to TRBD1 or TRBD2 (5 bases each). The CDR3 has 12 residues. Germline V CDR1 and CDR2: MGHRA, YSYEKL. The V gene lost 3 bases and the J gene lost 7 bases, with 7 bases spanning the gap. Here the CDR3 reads CASSHEGNEQFF. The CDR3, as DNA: TGCGCCAGCAGCCACGAGGGGAATGAGCAGTTCTTC.

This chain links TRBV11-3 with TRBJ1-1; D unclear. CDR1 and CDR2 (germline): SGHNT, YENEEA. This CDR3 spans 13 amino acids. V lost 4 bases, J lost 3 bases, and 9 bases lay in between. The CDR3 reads CASSSTLYTEAFF. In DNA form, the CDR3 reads TGTGCCAGCAGCTCAACGCTCTACACTGAAGCTTTCTTT.

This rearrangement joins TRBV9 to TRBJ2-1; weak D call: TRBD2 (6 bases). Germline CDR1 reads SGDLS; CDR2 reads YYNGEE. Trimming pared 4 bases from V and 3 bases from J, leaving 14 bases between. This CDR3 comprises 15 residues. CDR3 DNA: TGTGCCAGCAGCCCGACGGGGGACTTCTACAATGAGCAGTTCTTC. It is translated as CASSPTGDFYNEQFF.

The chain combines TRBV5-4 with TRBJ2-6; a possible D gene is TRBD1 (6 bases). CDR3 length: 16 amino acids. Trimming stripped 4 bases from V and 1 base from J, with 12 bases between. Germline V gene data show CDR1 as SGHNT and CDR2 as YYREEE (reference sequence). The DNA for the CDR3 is TGTGCCAGCAGCCGGACAGCTATATCTGGGGCCAACGTCCTGACTTTC. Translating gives CASSRTAISGANVLTF. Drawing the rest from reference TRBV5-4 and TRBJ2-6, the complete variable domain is ETGVTQSPTHLIKTRGQQVTLRCSSQSGHNTVSWYQQALGQGPQFIFQYYREEENGRGNFPPRFSGLQFPNYSSELNVNALELDDSALYLCASSRTAISGANVLTFGAGSRLTVL.

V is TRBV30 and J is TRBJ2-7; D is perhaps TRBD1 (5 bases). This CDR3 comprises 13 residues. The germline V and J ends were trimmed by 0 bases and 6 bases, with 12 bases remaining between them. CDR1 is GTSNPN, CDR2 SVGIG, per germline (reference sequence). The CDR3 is CAWSVLGLPEQYF. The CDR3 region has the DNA TGTGCCTGGAGTGTATTGGGGCTTCCCGAGCAGTACTTC.

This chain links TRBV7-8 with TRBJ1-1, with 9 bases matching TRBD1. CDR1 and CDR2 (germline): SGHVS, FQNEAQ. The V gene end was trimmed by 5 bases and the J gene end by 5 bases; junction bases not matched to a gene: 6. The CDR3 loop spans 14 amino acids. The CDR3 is CASSGRDRVTEAFF. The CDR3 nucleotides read TGTGCCAGCAGCGGCCGGGACAGGGTTACTGAAGCTTTCTTT.

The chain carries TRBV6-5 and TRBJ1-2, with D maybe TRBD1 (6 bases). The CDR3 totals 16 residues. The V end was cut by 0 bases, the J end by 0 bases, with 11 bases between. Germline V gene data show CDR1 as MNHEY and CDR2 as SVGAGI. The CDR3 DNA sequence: TGTGCCAGCAGTTACTCCTCACAGGGATCTAACTATGGCTACACCTTC. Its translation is CASSYSSQGSNYGYTF.

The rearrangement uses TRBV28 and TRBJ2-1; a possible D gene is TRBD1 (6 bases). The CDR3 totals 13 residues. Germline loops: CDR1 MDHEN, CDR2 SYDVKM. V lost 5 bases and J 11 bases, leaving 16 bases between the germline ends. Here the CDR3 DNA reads TGTGCCAGCAGTACCGGCAGGGGCGCCCAGCAGTTCTTC. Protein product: CASSTGRGAQQFF.

The CDR3 loop reads CATSPSTDTQYF. The CDR3 DNA reads as TGTGCCACCTCCCCTAGCACAGATACGCAGTATTTT. The V and J genes are TRBV10-3 and TRBJ2-3; D call uncertain. The CDR3 length is 12 residues. CDR1 is ENHRY, CDR2 SYGVKD, per germline. V lost 10 bases and J lost 0, with 8 bases in between.

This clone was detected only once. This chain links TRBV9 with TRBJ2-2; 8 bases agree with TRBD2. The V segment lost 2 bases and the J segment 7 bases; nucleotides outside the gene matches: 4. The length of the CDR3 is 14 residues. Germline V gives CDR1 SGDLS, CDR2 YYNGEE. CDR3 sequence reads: CASSVSGGYGELFF. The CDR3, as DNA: TGTGCCAGCAGCGTCTCGGGAGGGTACGGGGAGCTGTTTTTT.

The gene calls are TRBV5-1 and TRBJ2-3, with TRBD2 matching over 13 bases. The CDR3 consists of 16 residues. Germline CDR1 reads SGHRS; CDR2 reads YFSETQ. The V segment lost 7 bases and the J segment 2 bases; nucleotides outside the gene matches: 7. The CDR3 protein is CASRRGTSGDTDTQYF. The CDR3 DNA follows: TGCGCCAGCCGCCGCGGGACTAGCGGGGACACAGATACGCAGTATTTT.

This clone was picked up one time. CDR3 in amino acids: CSVGGRGGGYTF. The DNA of the CDR3 is TGCAGCGTTGGTGGCAGAGGTGGGGGCTACACCTTC. The rearrangement links TRBV29-1 to TRBJ1-2, with no clear D. Germline V lookup: CDR1 SQVTM, CDR2 ANQGSEA. The V end lost 4 bases, the J end lost 8 bases, and 14 bases lay between the germline ends. The CDR3 is 12 amino acids.

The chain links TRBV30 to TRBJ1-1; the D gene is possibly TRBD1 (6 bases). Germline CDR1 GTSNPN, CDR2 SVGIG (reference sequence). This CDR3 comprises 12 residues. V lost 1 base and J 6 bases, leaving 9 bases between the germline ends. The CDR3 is CAWSGPGAEAFF. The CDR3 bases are TGTGCCTGGAGTGGCCCAGGGGCTGAAGCTTTCTTT.

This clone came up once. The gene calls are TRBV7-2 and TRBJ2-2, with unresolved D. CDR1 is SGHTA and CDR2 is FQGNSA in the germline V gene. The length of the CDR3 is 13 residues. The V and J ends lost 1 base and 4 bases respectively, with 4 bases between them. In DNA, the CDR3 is TGTGCCAGCAGCTTAGGGGCCACCGGGGAGCTGTTTTTT. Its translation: CASSLGATGELFF.

The CDR3 coding sequence is TGCAGCGCCGAGGAGCTAGCCAAAAACATTCAGTACTTC. Translated: CSAEELAKNIQYF. The chain links TRBV29-1 to TRBJ2-4; D gene ambiguous. CDR3 length equals 13 residues. CDR1 SQVTM and CDR2 ANQGSEA come from the germline V gene. Trimming left V 7 bases short and J 0 bases short, with 10 bases between.

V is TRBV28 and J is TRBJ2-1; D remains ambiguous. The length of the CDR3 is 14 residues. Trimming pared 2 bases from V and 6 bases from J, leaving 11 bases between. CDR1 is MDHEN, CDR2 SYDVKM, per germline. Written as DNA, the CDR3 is TGTGCCAGCAGTTTAGCCCAGGCAGTCAATGAGCAGTTCTTC. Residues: CASSLAQAVNEQFF.

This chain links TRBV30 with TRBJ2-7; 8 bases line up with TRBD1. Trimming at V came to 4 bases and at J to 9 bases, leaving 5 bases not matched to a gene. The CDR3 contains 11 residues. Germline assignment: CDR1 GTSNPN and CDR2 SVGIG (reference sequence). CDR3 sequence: CAWTTGDPQYF. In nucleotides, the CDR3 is TGTGCCTGGACGACAGGGGACCCGCAGTACTTC.

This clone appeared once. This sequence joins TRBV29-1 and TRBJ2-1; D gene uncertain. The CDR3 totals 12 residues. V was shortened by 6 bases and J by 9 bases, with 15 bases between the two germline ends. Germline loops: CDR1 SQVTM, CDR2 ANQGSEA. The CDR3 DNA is TGCAGCGTAATCACCCCAGTAACTGAGCAGTTCTTC. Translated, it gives CSVITPVTEQFF.